The 16 T cell receptor beta chains below all came from one sample that was sequenced in a study of OX40 agonist ivuxolimab in advanced cancers. Here immunoSEQ multiplex PCR was the method, and the copy in TCRdb shows in-frame clones only, minus some. This table has some 100,000 clones, around 94% appearing once. Specimen: CD4+ or CD8+ T cells sorted from blood, collected in a trial of the OX40 agonist ivuxolimab. The receptors stem from an adult with an advanced solid tumor such as melanoma, head and neck, liver or kidney cancer.

The V gene is TRBV2, the J gene TRBJ1-2, with 8 bases lining up with TRBD1. The V gene's germline CDR1 is SNHLY and CDR2 FYNNEI. CDR3 length equals 11 residues. The DNA for the CDR3 is TGTGCTCAGGGGGCAGGAGGTGGCTACACCTTC. Translated, it gives CAQGAGGGYTF.

The V gene is TRBV9, the J gene TRBJ2-7; D not certain. Germline assignment: CDR1 SGDLS and CDR2 YYNGEE. The CDR3 spans 14 residues. V was shortened by 0 bases and J by 4 bases, with 11 bases between the two germline ends. The DNA of the CDR3 is TGTGCCAGCAGCGTAGTAGGTTCTAGTTACGAGCAGTACTTC. Its protein product is CASSVVGSSYEQYF.

This chain joins TRBV7-2 and TRBJ2-3, with TRBD2 identical over 15 bases. Germline CDR1 SGHTA, CDR2 FQGNSA. Trimming cost V 5 bases and J 4 bases; bases outside gene matches: 13. CDR3 size: 19 residues. CDR3 DNA: TGTGCCAGCAGCCCCGGACTAGCGGGGGGGCCTGGGAGGCCAGATACGCAGTATTTT. Translated, it gives CASSPGLAGGPGRPDTQYF. Full variable domain (outside the CDR3, taken from reference TRBV7-2 and TRBJ2-3): GAGVSQSPSNKVTEKGKDVELRCDPISGHTALYWYRQSLGQGLEFLIYFQGNSAPDKSGLPSDRFSAERTGGSVSTLTIQRTQQEDSAVYLCASSPGLAGGPGRPDTQYFGPGTRLTVL.

The chain is built from TRBV10-2 and TRBJ1-4, with D unresolved. Germline-derived CDR1 and CDR2 are WSHSY and SAAADI. The length of the CDR3 is 14 residues. Trimming stripped 5 bases from V and 4 bases from J, with 11 bases between. This chain's CDR3 is CASSLGSVNEKLFF. In DNA form, the CDR3 reads TGCGCCAGCAGTTTGGGGAGTGTTAATGAAAAACTGTTTTTT.

V gene TRBV5-6 combines with J gene TRBJ1-1; D gene unclear. V was shortened by 5 bases and J by 10 bases, with 15 bases between the two germline ends. This CDR3 region has 12 residues. Looked up from germline, CDR1 is SGHDT and CDR2 is YYEEEE. The CDR3 bases are TGTGCCAGCAGTCTGGGGATAACGGGAGCTTTCTTT. It codes for CASSLGITGAFF. The variable domain in full, completed from reference TRBV5-6 and TRBJ1-1, reads DAGVTQSPTHLIKTRGQQVTLRCSPKSGHDTVSWYQQALGQGPQFIFQYYEEEERQRGNFPDRFSGHQFPNYSSELNVNALLLGDSALYLCASSLGITGAFFGQGTRLTVV.

A few counts support this clone. V is TRBV5-5 and J is TRBJ2-7; tentatively, D is TRBD1 (6 bases). This CDR3 is 14 amino acids long. Trimming removed 6 bases from V and 1 base from J, with 14 bases in between. From germline, CDR1 is SGHKS and CDR2 YYEKEE (reference sequence). The CDR3 coding sequence is TGTGCCAGCACCTCGGCAGGGGCTTCCTACGAGCAGTACTTC. Protein: CASTSAGASYEQYF.

The chain couples TRBV5-4 to TRBJ1-1; D is undetermined. V shed 0 bases and J shed 7 bases, with 10 bases lying between them. The germline V gene has CDR1 SGHNT and CDR2 YYREEE (reference sequence). The length of the CDR3 is 13 residues. The DNA for the CDR3 is TGTGCCAGCAGCTTGGGTGATAGGATTGAAGCTTTCTTT. It yields the protein CASSLGDRIEAFF.

This chain joins TRBV13 and TRBJ2-1; 8 nucleotides line up with TRBD2. CDR1 and CDR2 from the germline V gene are PRHDT and FYEKMQ (reference sequence). V lost 8 bases and J lost 4; bases outside the gene matches: 4. The length of the CDR3 is 13 residues. CDR3 nucleotide sequence: TGTGCCAGCTCGGCTAGCGGGTACAATGAGCAGTTCTTC. Translated: CASSASGYNEQFF.

The genes are TRBV23-1 and TRBJ2-5; D gene uncertain. TRBV23-1 is marked as an open reading frame, function uncertain. This CDR3 spans 13 amino acids. V dropped 6 bases and J dropped 5 bases, with 13 bases sitting between them. CDR3 nucleotides: TGCGCCAGCAGCCCCCGACGGCGGGAGACCCAGTACTTC. Translating it yields CASSPRRRETQYF.

The genes are TRBV27 and TRBJ2-7; D is tentatively TRBD1 or TRBD2 (5 bases each). Germline values: CDR1 MNHEY, CDR2 SMNVEV (reference sequence). The germline V and J ends were trimmed by 2 bases and 5 bases, with 16 bases remaining between them. The length of the CDR3 is 15 residues. This CDR3 is CASSLDGREGHEQYF. The CDR3 coding sequence is TGTGCCAGCAGTTTAGATGGCAGAGAGGGACACGAGCAGTACTTC.

V usage is TRBV27 and J usage is TRBJ2-7, with 10 bases aligning to TRBD2. Trimming took 0 bases from V and 6 from J; bases not matched to a gene: 14. This CDR3 contains 18 residues. Per the germline V gene, CDR1 is MNHEY and CDR2 is SMNVEV (reference sequence). CDR3 in amino acids: CASSLSAILAGVFSEQYF. The DNA of the CDR3 is TGTGCCAGCAGTTTATCGGCAATCCTAGCGGGAGTTTTCTCCGAGCAGTACTTC.

The chain combines TRBV29-1 with TRBJ2-7, with a possible D match to TRBD2 (6 bases). The length of the CDR3 is 14 residues. Germline V gene lookup returns CDR1 SQVTM and CDR2 ANQGSEA. V was clipped by 0 bases and J by 5 bases, with 14 bases between them. The CDR3 protein is CSVEDGASAHEQYF. Written as DNA, the CDR3 is TGCAGCGTTGAAGATGGGGCTAGCGCACACGAGCAGTACTTC.

V gene TRBV4-1 combines with J gene TRBJ2-7, with D possibly being TRBD2 (6 bases). The germline V and J ends were trimmed by 0 bases and 3 bases, with 12 bases remaining between them. Germline V gene data show CDR1 as MGHRA and CDR2 as YSYEKL. The CDR3 contains 15 residues. CDR3 loop: CASSQEHRESYEQYF. The CDR3 nucleotides are TGCGCCAGCAGCCAAGAGCACCGGGAGAGCTACGAGCAGTACTTC.

J is TRBJ1-1 and V is TRBV13; 7 bases are a match to TRBD1. This CDR3 spans 13 amino acids. Germline V lookup: CDR1 PRHDT, CDR2 FYEKMQ (reference sequence). V gave up 3 bases and J gave up 8 bases; unmatched junction bases: 6. CDR3 loop: CASSLNRGREAFF. The CDR3 coding sequence is TGTGCCAGCAGCTTGAACAGGGGTAGGGAAGCTTTCTTT. The full variable domain, completed using reference TRBV13 and TRBJ1-1, is AAGVIQSPRHLIKEKRETATLKCYPIPRHDTVYWYQQGPGQDPQFLISFYEKMQSDKGSIPDRFSAQQFSDYHSELNMSSLELGDSALYFCASSLNRGREAFFGQGTRLTVV.

The CDR3 sequence is CASSPVEYNEQFF. The DNA of the CDR3 is TGTGCCAGCAGCCCCGTAGAATACAATGAGCAGTTCTTC. J is TRBJ2-1 and V is TRBV7-9; no reliable D call. CDR3 length: 13 amino acids. The V and J ends lost 5 bases and 4 bases respectively, with 9 bases between them. Germline assignment: CDR1 SEHNR and CDR2 FQNEAQ (reference sequence).

This chain uses TRBV29-1 with TRBJ2-7; D is ambiguous. The length of the CDR3 is 11 residues. CDR1 is SQVTM and CDR2 is ANQGSEA in the germline V gene. Deletions cut 8 bases from V and 3 bases from J, with 11 bases between. The CDR3 loop reads CSSGNGYEQYF. CDR3 DNA: TGCAGCTCTGGAAACGGCTACGAGCAGTACTTC.